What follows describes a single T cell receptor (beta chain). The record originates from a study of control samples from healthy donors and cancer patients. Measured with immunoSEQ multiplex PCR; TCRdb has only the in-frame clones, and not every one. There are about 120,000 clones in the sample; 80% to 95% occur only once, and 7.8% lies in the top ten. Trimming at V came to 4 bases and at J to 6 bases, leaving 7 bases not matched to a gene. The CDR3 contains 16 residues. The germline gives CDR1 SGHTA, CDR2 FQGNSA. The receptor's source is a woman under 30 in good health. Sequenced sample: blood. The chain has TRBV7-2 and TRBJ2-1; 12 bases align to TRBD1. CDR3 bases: TGTGCCAGCAGCTCGTCCGGGACAGGGGGCTTCAATGAGCAGTTCTTC. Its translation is CASSSSGTGGFNEQFF. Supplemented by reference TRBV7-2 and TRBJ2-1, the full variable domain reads GAGVSQSPSNKVTEKGKDVELRCDPISGHTALYWYRQSLGQGLEFLIYFQGNSAPDKSGLPSDRFSAERTGGSVSTLTIQRTQQEDSAVYLCASSSSGTGGFNEQFFGPGTRLTVL.